This entry lists 8 T cell receptor beta chains sequenced from one sample in a study of regulatory T cells in long-lasting Graves disease. Building the TCR beta libraries relied on iRepertoire HTBI primers, and CDR3 regions underwent Arm-PCR. TCRdb analysed the multiplex PCR reads with MiXCR anew, one entry per CDR3 protein. The table has over 500,000 distinct CDR3 sequences, roughly a sixth seen once; the top ten hold more than 10%. The sample's time point: newly diagnosed GD, antithyroid drugs for less than 3 months. With RNA extracted from PBMCs as input, the TCR library was made. The data were also submitted as part of a second study, on T cells in Graves' hyperthyroidism and ophthalmopathy.

The sequenced sample was peripheral blood mononuclear cells (PBMCs), obtained at new diagnosis, from a patient treated with antithyroid drugs. The receptors were gathered from a man between 18 and 35 years old with Graves disease.

This clonotype was picked up a small number of times. This chain joins TRBV6-1 and TRBJ2-1; D not certain. The J call may be in error: the DNA end matches TRBJ2-5 better. The CDR3 length is 13 residues. CDR1 is MNHNS and CDR2 is SASEGT in the germline V gene. The CDR3 here is CASSPPDVETQYF. CDR3 DNA sequence: TGTGCCAGCAGCCCCCCAGACGTAGAGACCCAGTACTTC.

V and J are TRBV20-1 and TRBJ2-7, with TRBD2 identical over 9 bases. The CDR3 is 13 amino acids. J lost 6 bases, V lost 1 base, and 4 bases had no gene match. Germline V gene lookup returns CDR1 DFQATT and CDR2 SNEGSKA (reference sequence). The CDR3 DNA reads TGCAGTGCTAGAGGGGGGCGGGAGGGCGAGCAGTACTTC. Translated: CSARGGREGEQYF.

The chain links TRBV6-1 to TRBJ1-5; possible D gene TRBD1, 5 bases. The V gene's germline CDR1 is MNHNS and CDR2 SASEGT. The V end lost 1 base, the J end lost 3 bases, and 13 bases lay between the germline ends. CDR3 length: 16 amino acids. The CDR3 DNA reads as TGTGCCAGCAGTGAAGGGCCTCAGGGTCCCAATCAGCCCCAGCATTTT. Its protein product is CASSEGPQGPNQPQHF.

V is TRBV15 and J is TRBJ1-2, with 10 bases that match TRBD1. Germline CDR1 reads LNHNV; CDR2 reads YYDKDF (reference sequence). The CDR3 runs 17 residues. V gave up 1 base and J gave up 4 bases; unmatched junction bases: 9. In nucleotides, the CDR3 is TGTGCCACCAGCAGAGGGCTTCAGACAGGGGGCGGCTATGGCTACACCTTC. It translates to CATSRGLQTGGGYGYTF.

This clonotype was counted ten times or more. The chain couples TRBV12-3 or TRBV12-4 to TRBJ2-7, with 7 bases fitting TRBD1. The CDR3 contains 15 residues. Germline trimming cut 5 bases from V and 3 bases from J; bases unmatched to any gene: 10. The CDR3 protein is CASSTFGTVSYEQYF. CDR3 coding DNA: TGTGCCAGCAGTACGTTCGGGACAGTCAGCTACGAGCAGTACTTC.

This CDR3 is CASSALGLNTEAFF. Written as DNA, the CDR3 is TGTGCCAGCAGTGCGCTGGGTTTGAACACTGAAGCTTTCTTT. This chain connects TRBV25-1 to TRBJ1-1, with D unresolved. The length of the CDR3 is 14 residues. Germline V gene lookup returns CDR1 MGHDK and CDR2 SYGVNS. Trimming shortened V by 4 bases and J by 0 bases, and 9 bases separated the two germline ends.

This clonotype was observed many times. The chain couples TRBV5-1 to TRBJ2-3, with 7 bases matching TRBD1. The V gene end was trimmed by 2 bases and the J gene end by 0 bases; junction bases not matched to a gene: 3. Germline CDR1 SGHRS, CDR2 YFSETQ. The CDR3 length is 15 residues. CDR3 residues: CASSFKGASTDTQYF. The CDR3, as DNA: TGCGCCAGCAGCTTTAAGGGGGCAAGCACAGATACGCAGTATTTT.

This clonotype has ten or more counts. V usage is TRBV27 and J usage is TRBJ2-1, with 8 bases aligning to TRBD2. This CDR3 contains 13 residues. The J segment lost 10 bases and the V segment lost 6 bases, leaving 8 bases of the junction unmatched. Germline V gives CDR1 MNHEY, CDR2 SMNVEV (reference sequence). This chain's CDR3 is CASSPLAADEQFF. For the CDR3, the DNA is TGTGCCAGCAGCCCACTAGCGGCGGACGAGCAGTTCTTC.